This T cell receptor beta chain was sequenced for a study of blood T cells in healthy people across ages. The V end was cut by 5 bases, the J end by 4 bases, with 11 bases between. Germline values: CDR1 MNHNY, CDR2 SVGAGI (reference sequence). The CDR3 has 14 residues. A second PCR of 7 to 11 cycles used a sample-barcoded 5' primer and a J-beta primer mix. MiXCR, run by TCRdb on the 5' RACE reads, gives a single entry per CDR3 protein. The top ten hold approximately 19% of the sample, which has hundreds of thousands of distinct CDR3 sequences, approximately 48% seen once. The V gene is TRBV6-6, the J gene TRBJ1-4; maybe TRBD1 (5 bases). The sequencing sample was made of blood. The clonotype originates from a man aged 60-69 years in good health. Written as DNA, the CDR3 is TGTGCCAGCAGTCTTACAGGATTTAATGAAAAACTGTTTTTT. This translates into CASSLTGFNEKLFF.